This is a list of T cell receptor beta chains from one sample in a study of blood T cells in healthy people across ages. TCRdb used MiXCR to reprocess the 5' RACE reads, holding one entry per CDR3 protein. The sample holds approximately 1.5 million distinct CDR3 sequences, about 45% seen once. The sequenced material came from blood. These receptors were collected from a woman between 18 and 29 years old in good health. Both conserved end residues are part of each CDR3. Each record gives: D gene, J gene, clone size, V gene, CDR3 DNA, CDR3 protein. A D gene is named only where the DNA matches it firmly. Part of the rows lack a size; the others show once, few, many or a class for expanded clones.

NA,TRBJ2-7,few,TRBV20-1,TGCAGTGCTAGGGGCAGCCAATCCTACGAGCAGTACTTC,CSARGSQSYEQYF
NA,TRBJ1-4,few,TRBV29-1,TGCAGCGTAGCCGGGATCGAAAAAAAACTGTTTTTT,CSVAGIEKKLFF
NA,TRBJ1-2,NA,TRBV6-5,TGTGCCAGCAGTGACATAGCGGGGGCAGGTGGCTACACCTTC,CASSDIAGAGGYTF
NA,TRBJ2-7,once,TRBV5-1,TGCGCCAGCAGCTCGTGGAGGGGAAATGAGCAGTACTTC,CASSSWRGNEQYF
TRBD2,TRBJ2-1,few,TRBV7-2,TGTGCCAGCAGCCGTCAACAGGGACTAGCGGGAGAAGAGCAGTTCTTC,CASSRQQGLAGEEQFF
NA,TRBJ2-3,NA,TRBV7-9,TGTGCCAGCAGCTTACCCAGGGCCGATACGCAGTATTTT,CASSLPRADTQYF
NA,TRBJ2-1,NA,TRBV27,TGTGCCAGCAGACGGACCGTCTCCAATGAGCAGTTCTTC,CASRRTVSNEQFF
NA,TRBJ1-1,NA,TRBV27,TGTGCCAGCAGTTTTGGGGGCTCCTACGGTGAAGCTTTCTTT,CASSFGGSYGEAFF
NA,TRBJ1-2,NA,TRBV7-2,TGTACCAGCAGCCGATGGAGGCAGGGTGACTATGGCTACACCTTC,CTSSRWRQGDYGYTF
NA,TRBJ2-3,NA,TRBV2,TGTGCCAGCAGTGAACGGGCGAGCGGCACAGATACGCAGTATTTT,CASSERASGTDTQYF
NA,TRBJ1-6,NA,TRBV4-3,TGCGCCAGCAGCCAAGAACCGGATTCACCCCTCCACTTT,CASSQEPDSPLHF
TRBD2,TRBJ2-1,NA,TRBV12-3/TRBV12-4,TGTGCCAGCACCTTGTGGCTAGCGGGGTCGGGTGAGCAGTTCTTC,CASTLWLAGSGEQFF
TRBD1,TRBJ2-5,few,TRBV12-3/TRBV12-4,TGTGCCAGCAGTTACGGGACAGGGGGCCGAGAGACCCAGTACTTC,CASSYGTGGRETQYF
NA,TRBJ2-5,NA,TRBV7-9,TGTGCCAGCAGCCAGGAATTGGAGACCCAGTACTTC,CASSQELETQYF
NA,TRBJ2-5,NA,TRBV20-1,TGCAGTGCTCATCCGTCGCGGTACAATGAGCAGTACTTC,CSAHPSRYNEQYF
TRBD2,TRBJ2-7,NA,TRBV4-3,TGCGCCAGCAGCCAACCAATACAGCGGGGTAATGCCTACGAGCAGTACTTC,CASSQPIQRGNAYEQYF
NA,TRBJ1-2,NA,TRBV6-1,TGTGCCAGCAGAGAAGCCGGGACACTACGTAATTATGGCTACACCTTC,CASREAGTLRNYGYTF
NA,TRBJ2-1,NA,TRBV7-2,TGTGCCAGCAGTAGGGTCCGTAGCTCCTACAATGAGCAGTTCTTC,CASSRVRSSYNEQFF
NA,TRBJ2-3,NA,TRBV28,TGTGCCAGCAGTAACCGCGGGGTCCGCACAGATACGCAGTATTTT,CASSNRGVRTDTQYF
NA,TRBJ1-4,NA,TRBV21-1,TGTGCCAGCAGCAAAGTCAGTGCGACAGTAACTAATGAAAAACTGTTTTTT,CASSKVSATVTNEKLFF
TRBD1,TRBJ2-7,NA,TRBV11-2,TGTGCCAGCAGCCCAAGGACAGGAAAAGCCTACGAGCAGTACTTC,CASSPRTGKAYEQYF
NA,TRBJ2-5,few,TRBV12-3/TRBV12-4,TGTGCCAGCACCCACACCAACCAAGAGACCCAGTACTTC,CASTHTNQETQYF
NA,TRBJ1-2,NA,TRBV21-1,TGTGCCAGGAAAAAGACAGCGAAAATCTATGGCTACACCTTC,CARKKTAKIYGYTF
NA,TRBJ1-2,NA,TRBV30,TGTGCCTGGAGTAGCAACTATGGCTACACCTTC,CAWSSNYGYTF
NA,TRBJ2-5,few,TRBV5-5,TGTGCCAGCAGCTTGGGACAGGTGGGTGAGCAGTACTTC,CASSLGQVGEQYF
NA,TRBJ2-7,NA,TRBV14,TGTGCCAGCAGCCAAGTGGGAGGACAGTCCTACGAGCAGTACTTC,CASSQVGGQSYEQYF
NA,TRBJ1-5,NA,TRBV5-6,TGTGCCAGCAGCTTTGGGGTGTTTGGGCCCCAGCATTTT,CASSFGVFGPQHF
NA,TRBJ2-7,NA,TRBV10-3,TGTGCCATCAAGGGAATAGGAGGGACGGGCGAGCAGTACTTC,CAIKGIGGTGEQYF